These 20 T cell receptor beta chains were all obtained from the same sample, sequenced in a study of kidney transplant recipient with SARS-CoV-2 infection. MiXCR, run by TCRdb on the reads, gives a single entry per CDR3 protein. This table has approximately 250,000 distinct CDR3 sequences, 29% appearing once. The sample was a blood sample, taken at baseline and between days 110 and 120 from a kidney transplant recipient. The receptor source for this set is a young adult male patient who had COVID-19 and was a kidney transplant recipient. The T cells may partly be graft donor cells.

This clonotype was detected a few times. Given a much more abundant clone one base away, this may be a read error. J is TRBJ1-1 and V is TRBV7-9; weak D call: TRBD1 (5 bases). The CDR3 extends over 13 amino acids. Trimming took off 4 bases at V and 8 bases at J, with 14 bases between the two ends. Per germline, CDR1 SEHNR and CDR2 FQNEAQ (reference sequence). The DNA of the CDR3 is TGTGCCAGCAGCTACCAACGGGGGAAAGAAGCTTTCTTT. Its protein product is CASSYQRGKEAFF. Full variable domain (missing parts from reference TRBV7-9 and TRBJ1-1): DTGVSQNPRHKITKRGQNVTFRCDPISEHNRLYWYRQTLGQGPEFLTYFQNEAQLEKSRLLSDRFSAERPKGSFSTLEIQRTEQGDSAMYLCASSYQRGKEAFFGQGTRLTVV.

About this clonotype itself: At one end, the junction sequence differs from germline, possibly due to a read error. This chain links TRBV6-2 or TRBV6-3 with TRBJ1-5; the match to TRBD1 covers 8 bases. There are 14 residues in the CDR3. CDR1 MNHEY and CDR2 SVGEGT come from the germline V gene. The CDR3 here is CANSRQGKDQPQHF. The DNA of the CDR3 is TGTGCCAACAGTAGACAGGGGAAAGATCAGCCCCAGCATTTT.

At least ten counts were recorded for this clonotype. It is unclear where the CDR3 begins or ends on the DNA, so no DNA is shown, and the CDR3 is as TCRdb lists it. The gene calls are TRBV7-5 and TRBJ1-2. TRBV7-5 is a pseudogene. A total of 19 residues make up the CDR3, ends included. The CDR3 here is CISVPEKMNEVGKTYGYTF.

In its sample, this clonotype was seen many times. The chain recombines TRBV20-1 with TRBJ2-7; the match to TRBD1 covers 8 bases. Losses at the gene ends were 3 bases for V and 2 bases for J; bases not matched to a gene: 6. This CDR3 has 14 residues. Germline CDR1 and CDR2: DFQATT and SNEGSKA (reference sequence). The CDR3 DNA is TGCAGTGCTAGTCTTAACAGGGGGACCTACGAGCAGTACTTC. This translates into CSASLNRGTYEQYF.

This clonotype was recorded at least ten times. The chain joins TRBV5-4 to TRBJ1-2; D unresolved. Germline lookup yields CDR1 SGHNT and CDR2 YYREEE (reference sequence). V was shortened by 7 bases and J by 4 bases, with 23 bases between the two germline ends. The CDR3 consists of 16 residues. The CDR3 DNA reads as TGTGCCAGCCAGAGCACCGTACCAGGAAAGACCTATGGCTACACCTTC. It codes for CASQSTVPGKTYGYTF. Full variable domain (rest looked up from reference TRBV5-4 and TRBJ1-2): ETGVTQSPTHLIKTRGQQVTLRCSSQSGHNTVSWYQQALGQGPQFIFQYYREEENGRGNFPPRFSGLQFPNYSSELNVNALELDDSALYLCASQSTVPGKTYGYTFGSGTRLTVV.

The sample holds many counts of this clonotype. The chain joins TRBV5-4 to TRBJ2-7; D tentatively fits TRBD1 or TRBD2 (5 bases each). This CDR3 region has 14 residues. V was trimmed by 2 bases and J by 2 bases, leaving 11 bases between them. Per the germline V gene, CDR1 is SGHNT and CDR2 is YYREEE (reference sequence). This CDR3 reads CASSFGTPTYEQYF. The CDR3 nucleotides read TGTGCCAGCAGCTTCGGGACCCCTACCTACGAGCAGTACTTC.

There are many counts of this clonotype. V gene TRBV5-2 combines with J gene TRBJ2-6. TRBV5-2 is a pseudogene segment. The CDR3 consists of 18 residues. This CDR3 reads CASKDLESTQSRANVLTF. Here the CDR3 DNA reads TGTGCCAGCAAAGATTTGGAGAGTACACAAAGTCGGGCCAACGTCCTGACTTTC.

Worth noting for this clonotype: One base away lies a much larger clone, so this may be a sequencing read error. The rearrangement links TRBV7-2 to TRBJ2-7; unclear D gene. Germline V CDR1 and CDR2: SGHTA, FQGNSA. V dropped 1 base and J dropped 3 bases, with 10 bases sitting between them. This CDR3 has 14 residues. In nucleotides, the CDR3 is TGTGCCAGCAGCTTAGTGGATCACAGCTACGAGCAGTACTTC. It translates to CASSLVDHSYEQYF. Complete variable domain (other parts from reference TRBV7-2 and TRBJ2-7): GAGVSQSPSNKVTEKGKDVELRCDPISGHTALYWYRQSLGQGLEFLIYFQGNSAPDKSGLPSDRFSAERTGGSVSTLTIQRTQQEDSAVYLCASSLVDHSYEQYFGPGTRLTVT.

The chain uses TRBV2 and TRBJ1-5; 7 bases map to TRBD1. V dropped 4 bases and J dropped 1; count of bases not matched to a gene: 13. The CDR3 totals 18 residues. Germline-derived CDR1 and CDR2 are SNHLY and FYNNEI. The CDR3 coding sequence is TGTGCCAGCAGTGCATTGGGGCGGGACAGACCAAGCAATCAGCCCCAGCATTTT. This codes for CASSALGRDRPSNQPQHF.

On this clonotype: A much larger clonotype is one base distant, so this may be a read error. The chain employs TRBV29-1 and TRBJ2-7; D unresolved. Germline lookup yields CDR1 SQVTM and CDR2 ANQGSEA. Trimming shortened V by 6 bases and J by 2 bases, and 11 bases separated the two germline ends. The CDR3 contains 12 residues. DNA for the CDR3: TGCAGCGTCGCTGGCAAGACCTACGAGCAGTACTTC. Translation gives CSVAGKTYEQYF.

This clonotype appeared many times. The chain uses TRBV6-9 and TRBJ1-2; the D is unclear. The CDR3 extends over 17 amino acids. Trimming cost V 5 bases and J 4 bases, with 23 bases left between them. Looked up from germline, CDR1 is MNHGY and CDR2 is SVAAGI. The CDR3 here is CASSPRKPYGKTYGYTF. CDR3 sequence (DNA): TGTGCCAGCAGTCCAAGGAAGCCTTACGGAAAGACCTATGGCTACACCTTC.

To note about this clonotype: This may be a read error, as it is one base from a much larger clone. The CDR3 bases are TGTGCCAGTAGTATGGGACTAGCGGGGGGGTTCTCCTACAATGAGCAGCTCTTC. Translation gives CASSMGLAGGFSYNEQLF. The chain employs TRBV19 and TRBJ2-1; 16 bases map to TRBD2. CDR1 is LNHDA, CDR2 SQIVND, per germline (reference sequence). The CDR3 has 18 amino acids.

This clonotype was seen ten or more times. The rearrangement joins TRBV6-1 to TRBJ1-2; D is unresolved. Trimming cost V 5 bases and J 4 bases, with 23 bases left between them. This CDR3 spans 17 amino acids. CDR1 and CDR2 (germline): MNHNS, SASEGT. The CDR3 loop is CASSNLISMRKTYGYTF. In DNA form, the CDR3 reads TGTGCCAGCAGTAATCTTATCTCTATGCGAAAGACCTATGGCTACACCTTC.

This clonotype was recorded many times. The V and J genes are TRBV12-3 or TRBV12-4 and TRBJ1-2, with D uncertain. Trimming stripped 5 bases from V and 4 bases from J, with 23 bases between. CDR3 length equals 17 residues. The CDR3 nucleotides read TGTGCCAGCAGTGGACTCCGCACAGCAGGAAAGACCTATGGCTACACCTTC. This sequence encodes CASSGLRTAGKTYGYTF.

This clonotype was observed at least ten times. The gene calls are TRBV7-3 and TRBJ2-2, with D unresolved. This CDR3 spans 16 amino acids. Looked up from germline, CDR1 is SGHTA and CDR2 is FQGTGA. V shed 5 bases and J shed 2 bases, with 15 bases lying between them. The CDR3, as DNA: TGTGCCAGCAGCCCAACAGTTGGGTCCAACACCGGGGAGCTGTTTTTT. Translated, it gives CASSPTVGSNTGELFF.

This clonotype showed up many times. This chain uses TRBV5-1 with TRBJ2-1; D is unclear. Trimming took off 0 bases at V and 9 bases at J, with 10 bases between the two ends. CDR1 and CDR2 (germline): SGHRS, YFSETQ. The CDR3 sequence is 13 residues long. The CDR3: CASSLVSGAEQFF. The CDR3 nucleotides read TGCGCCAGCAGCTTGGTGTCGGGCGCTGAGCAGTTCTTC.

Details on this clonotype: A single base separates this from a much larger clone, so it may be a read error. This rearrangement joins TRBV4-1 to TRBJ2-7; D unresolved. Germline lookup yields CDR1 MGHRA and CDR2 YSYEKL. The CDR3 loop spans 13 amino acids. CDR3 in DNA: TGCGCCAGCAGCCAAGGACTTGATTACGAGCGGTACTTC. It specifies CASSQGLDYERYF.

Concerning this clonotype: This may arise from a read error, as a much more abundant clone is one base away. The V and J genes are TRBV15 and TRBJ1-1, with D possibly matching TRBD1 (6 bases). This CDR3 has 14 amino acids. Per the germline V gene, CDR1 is LNHNV and CDR2 is YYDKDF (reference sequence). The CDR3 protein is CATSRGPGGTEALF. Here the CDR3 DNA reads TGTGCCACCAGCAGAGGTCCCGGGGGCACTGAAGCTCTCTTT.

This clonotype has at least ten counts. This rearrangement joins TRBV7-9 to TRBJ1-2; tentative D call: TRBD1 (6 bases). CDR3 length: 18 amino acids. Germline V gene sequence: CDR1 SEHNR, CDR2 FQNEAQ (reference sequence). V lost 5 bases, J lost 3 bases, and 25 bases lay in between. The CDR3: CASSGTQSVNREDYGYTF. Written as DNA, the CDR3 is TGTGCCAGCAGCGGAACCCAATCGGTGAACAGGGAAGACTATGGCTACACCTTC.

The chain is built from TRBV4-1 and TRBJ1-5, with TRBD1 as a possible D gene (6 bases). The CDR3 runs 16 residues. Looked up from germline, CDR1 is MGHRA and CDR2 is YSYEKL. V lost 1 base and J lost 1, with 11 bases in between. For the CDR3, the DNA is TGCGCCAGCAGCCAAGTCACGGGGGCGAGCAATCAGCCCCAGCATTTT. Translating it yields CASSQVTGASNQPQHF.